The count of the clone carrying this T cell receptor beta chain is one. The data are from a study of radiotherapy plus CTLA-4 blockade in lung cancer. Generated by immunoSEQ multiplex PCR, the TCRdb table keeps only in-frame clones and is missing some. The table records under 55,000 clones, roughly 80% of them present only once. The V gene end was trimmed by 2 bases and the J gene end by 2 bases; junction bases not matched to a gene: 11. This CDR3 contains 18 residues. CDR1 is SGDLS and CDR2 is YYNGEE in the germline V gene. This TCR came from a human donor with non-small cell lung cancer who had stable disease on radiotherapy plus ipilimumab. The specimen was peripheral blood, collected from a patient treated with radiotherapy plus ipilimumab. This sequence joins TRBV9 and TRBJ2-2; 8 bases are shared with TRBD2. The CDR3 coding sequence is TGTGCCAGCAGCGTCACCGCGACTAGCGAGCCTAACACCGGGGAGCTGTTTTTT. Translating gives CASSVTATSEPNTGELFF.